This T cell receptor (beta chain) was observed in a study of blood T cell repertoires in COVID-19. How the authors handled the data: Reference gene primer amplification in the assay estimated nucleated cell counts. Data came from immunoSEQ multiplex PCR; TCRdb stores just in-frame clones and leaves some out. V and J calls and clone size are copied from that table; D and trimming were computed from the DNA. The data contain some 120,000 clones, around 89% of them singletons. Trimming at V came to 9 bases and at J to 0 bases, leaving 5 bases not matched to a gene. This CDR3 spans 14 amino acids. Germline V gene data show CDR1 as LNHDA and CDR2 as SQIVND (reference sequence).

The sequence was obtained from a human donor with acute or convalescent COVID-19. The donor label of this sample is uncertain. The chain combines TRBV19 with TRBJ1-1; 9 bases are shared with TRBD1. Sample: peripheral blood. DNA for the CDR3: TGTGCCAGCAAAAGACAGGGGGTGAACACTGAAGCTTTCTTT. It translates to CASKRQGVNTEAFF. Using reference TRBV19 and TRBJ1-1 for the parts outside the CDR3, the full variable domain is DGGITQSPKYLFRKEGQNVTLSCEQNLNHDAMYWYRQDPGQGLRLIYYSQIVNDFQKGDIAEGYSVSREKKESFPLTVTSAQKNPTAFYLCASKRQGVNTEAFFGQGTRLTVV.